This T cell receptor beta chain was identified in a study of cytomegalovirus exposure and HLA in healthy donors (dated by TCRdb to the late 2010s). Context from the whole study: An earlier analysis of fewer than 750 of the donors reported approximately 300 Gb of sequence data and 95 million to 130 million unique TCR beta sequences obtained from about 170 million T cells. To decide whether each TCR beta V gene segment behaved as functional or pseudogenic, an earlier analysis of some 600 of the donors relied on high-throughput TCR beta sequencing. The number of donors typed differed by locus, with 629-630 for A, B, C, DRB1 and DQB1, roughly 520 for DQA1, 600 to 610 for DPA1, and 400 to 490 for DPB1. A later analysis re-analyzed previously published TCR beta repertoires from several hundred donors and added high-resolution HLA genotyping to study TCR occurrence patterns. Among 398 genotyped donors of the cohort, an average of roughly 230,000 unique TCR beta nucleotide sequences was sequenced per donor, of which 15% to 20% were non-productive. A few DR-DQ haplotypes were treated as single units for association and clustering because of strong linkage in the cohort. The study aimed to test whether signatures of past pathogen exposure could be identified by cataloging public T cell receptors. Of the roughly 420 genotyped donors, less than 90% were placed in the genetic ancestry cluster associated with self-reported Caucasian donors. In the later analysis, no new phenotypic data were used to find candidate immune exposures; instead, reliance was placed on TCR beta sequences and their occurrence across donors. To predict cytomegalovirus infection status, the study brought together high-throughput TCR immunosequencing, statistical association of individual TCRs with disease status, and machine learning. Using immunosequencing, the study profiled T cell repertoires from about 620 subjects and related those repertoires to cytomegalovirus serostatus. A later genetic analysis took genome-wide SNP genotypes for about 65% of the 666 donors and used that subset as a discovery cohort. Every repertoire in the discovery cohort had been generated on one and the same sequencing platform. About 280 gigabases of sequencing data and tens of millions of unique TCR sequences were included in an early release covering about 600 HLA-typed donors. Class I and class II HLA loci were covered by the typing at four-digit resolution. Donor age, sex, ethnicity and CMV serostatus were collected together with the repertoire data. Along with the roughly 700-subject first cohort, a separate validation cohort of around 120 different subjects was used.

As encoded in the germline V gene, CDR1 is SGHTA while CDR2 is FQGTGA. CDR3 length: 15 amino acids, cysteine to phenylalanine. Only the CDR3 portion is preserved as DNA: 45 bases, with reading frame beginning at the first base. V is cut back by 5 bases and J by 4 bases, with 8 bases in the junction unmatched. General conclusions and limits of the study: The study listed 164 TCR beta chains as associated with cytomegalovirus. A group of highly shared sequence variants was considered likely to be a technical artifact of the sequencing pipeline. In a later analysis, several top co-occurrence clusters were reported to appear linked to parvovirus B19, influenza, CMV and Epstein-Barr virus. In a later analysis, TCR association rates were found to vary across HLA loci, with the most associated TCRs seen for DRB1 alleles and the fewest for HLA-C alleles. In a later analysis, most CMV-associated TCR beta chains were found to appear HLA-restricted, with HLA associations seemingly driven largely by CMV exposure. Compared with the approximately 700-donor mean, donors in an Asian-associated ancestry cluster had fewer N-insertions in productive TCRs, according to a later genetic analysis. The 87-base-pair reads could not distinguish some IMGT-functional V segments, including TRBV6-2 and TRBV6-3, so those segments were excluded. Across donors, most TCR sequences were observed very rarely, whereas some public TCRs were present in many individuals. Cytomegalovirus status was reported to be diagnosed by the classifier with high specificity and sensitivity in both the original and validation cohorts. Because HLA typing was unavailable for some donors at each locus, only the typed subset was used in association tests. A further reported finding was that TCR beta sequences accurately predicted the HLA-A and HLA-B alleles for most subjects in the first cohort. The earlier analysis of approximately 560 of the donors excluded over 15 rarely observed V segments, including chromosome 9 orphons, because counts were too low. The authors suggested that the approach could potentially be generalized to other disease states and immunological phenotypes. Sequencing depth was assumed to be roughly uniform across donors in the presence/absence analyses, though that assumption may not hold. A few of the identified cytomegalovirus-associated TCR beta chains were confirmed in vitro to be specific for cytomegalovirus antigens. When HLA alleles, especially DR and DQ, strongly co-occurred, TCR associations were difficult to assign to individual alleles. An earlier analysis of roughly 570 of the donors showed that most TCR beta V segments appeared in productive rearrangements either about 87% or about 30% of the time, which broadly matched IMGT annotations. Correlated functional status among segregating V segments might be attributable to linkage disequilibrium, but an unknown experimental factor could not be ruled out. Only TCR beta chains were sequenced in this cohort, and the absence of alpha or paired-chain data limited detectable features. In a later genetic analysis, a missense DCLRE1C variant was associated with V-gene and J-gene trimming of TCR beta chains, and the association was replicated in an independent cohort. For the cohort, immune exposure information was limited to CMV serostatus. In a later analysis, HLA-associated TCR beta chains were found to be more clonally expanded and to have lower generation probabilities than equally common non-associated chains. In a later analysis, 16,951 TCR beta sequences were associated with specific HLA alleles at a false discovery rate of 0.05.

The cohort was made up of several hundred healthy bone marrow donors. Cohort members were all nominally healthy when sampled, although unrecorded immune exposures were likely present. The donor was CMV seronegative and belonged to the group of roughly 330 seronegative cohort members. Each donor provided a peripheral blood sample, and peripheral blood mononuclear cells were used for TCR beta sequencing. Genomic DNA was extracted from the blood cell samples with the Qiagen DNeasy Blood Extraction Kit. This clone was recorded once. The antigen it binds to is not known. No much larger clone exists at a distance of one base, and base qualities are not known. The method was the immunoSEQ multiplex PCR assay. For the multiplex PCR, a mixture combining 60 forward primers for TCR Vbeta segments and 13 reverse primers for TCR Jbeta segments was used. The CDR3 region of rearranged TCR beta genes was amplified from genomic DNA by a multiplex PCR assay. On the Illumina HiSeq System, the amplified TCR beta libraries were sequenced as 87-base-pair reads. Under the source paper's analysis protocol: A later analysis counted around 72 million unique TCR beta chains across the 650 to 800 repertoires, and 10 million to 12 million of these chains were shared by at least two donors. To remove PCR and sequencing errors, raw reads were error-corrected and collapsed into unique sequences using a nearest-neighbor algorithm that merged closely related sequences. V, D and J gene segments were assigned by aligning CDR3 sequences to IMGT reference sequences. For a sequence to be retained, a match of at least six nucleotides to both a V gene segment and a J gene segment was required. Rearrangements were called productive when the CDR3 lacked stop codons and stayed in frame with V and J; all others were non-productive. Following IMGT convention, CDR3 was defined as the stretch from the second conserved V-encoded cysteine up to the conserved J-encoded phenylalanine. The earlier analysis of about 610 of the donors excluded any sequence lacking an unambiguous match to a single V gene segment. An earlier analysis of some 610 of the donors called V segments functional above 56.7% productive rearrangements and segregating when the between-donor standard deviation exceeded 5%. A statistical classification framework was built to diagnose cytomegalovirus status from the catalog of TCR beta chain sequences. In a later analysis, V and J genes were assigned by comparing TCR nucleotide sequences against IMGT/GENE-DB human TR gene sequences. In a later analysis, CDR3 sequences and most-parsimonious VDJ recombination scenarios were assigned using the TCRdist pipeline. In a later analysis, each TCR beta chain was defined by its CDR3 amino acid sequence together with its V-gene family, and reads without a unique V-gene family were excluded. As a way to deal with suspected cross-contamination and a sequencing artifact, a later analysis dropped over 550 nucleotide sequences that were highly shared and had low generation probability. In a later analysis, a clonal expansion index was calculated for each public chain from normalized within-repertoire ranks of inferred template counts. In a later analysis, generation probabilities were computed using a VDJ recombination model fitted to out-of-frame rearrangements, and the results were checked against IGoR. Hypergeometric tests were used in a later analysis to score TCR-TCR, TCR-HLA and TCR-CMV co-occurrence, with a repertoire-size bias correction applied to the TCR pairs. A later analysis estimated false discovery rates by permuting HLA or CMV assignments 20 times. In a later analysis, co-occurring TCRs were grouped using DBSCAN, with TCRdist sequence similarity added in when clustering inside HLA-allele-positive subsets. Repertoires with fewer than 30,000 or more than 120,000 public chains were left out of co-occurrence clustering, as were about 5 repertoires with anomalous nucleotide sharing. TCRdb holds this immuneACCESS table with in-frame rearrangements only. Some clones are missing; in checked studies, unresolved V genes explain under half, and the rest has no known cause. V and J calls and clone size are as listed in that table; D and trimming were resolved from the DNA. This sample gives approximately 130,000 clones in total; roughly 80% of them show up just once. Roughly 1.2% of the sample lies in the top ten.

The sample was PBMCs. This receptor was obtained from a boy younger than 18 in good health and CMV-seronegative. The chain is assembled from TRBV7-3 and TRBJ2-1, with TRBD2 identical over 7 junction bases. The CDR3 here reads CASSARLAGYNEQFF. The bases read TGTGCCAGCAGCGCCCGACTAGCTGGGTACAATGAGCAGTTCTTC.